The clone carrying this TCR beta chain was found a few times. Its antigen is not known. This sample was included in a study of Graves' ophthalmopathy and Graves' hyperthyroidism. Germline V lookup: CDR1 SGHRS, CDR2 YFSETQ. The V and J ends lost 4 bases and 5 bases respectively, with 15 bases between them. The length of the CDR3 is 14 residues. Study-level results: Progression of ophthalmopathy was predicted by the model with roughly 70% sensitivity and under 85% specificity. Using a 13-signature model, the authors split ophthalmopathy from stable hyperthyroidism, with roughly 90% sensitivity and approximately 78% specificity. Clonotypes were expanded in thyroid at above 0.001 frequency, and most also appeared in blood.

Amplified TCR beta CDR3 regions were obtained using RNA transcripts as template. First-round RT-PCR relied on HTBI primers, and a second-round multiplex PCR came next. A single record per CDR3 protein comes from TCRdb applying MiXCR to the multiplex PCR reads. The sample shows about 220,000 distinct CDR3 sequences, approximately 21% of them seen only once. The rearrangement uses TRBV5-1 and TRBJ1-1; D gene unclear. What was sequenced was peripheral blood. The TCR sequence derives from a woman between 45 and 65 years old with Graves' ophthalmopathy. CDR3 nucleotides: TGCGCCAGCAGCCCCGAGGGTAGATATACTGAAGCTTTCTTT. This codes for CASSPEGRYTEAFF.